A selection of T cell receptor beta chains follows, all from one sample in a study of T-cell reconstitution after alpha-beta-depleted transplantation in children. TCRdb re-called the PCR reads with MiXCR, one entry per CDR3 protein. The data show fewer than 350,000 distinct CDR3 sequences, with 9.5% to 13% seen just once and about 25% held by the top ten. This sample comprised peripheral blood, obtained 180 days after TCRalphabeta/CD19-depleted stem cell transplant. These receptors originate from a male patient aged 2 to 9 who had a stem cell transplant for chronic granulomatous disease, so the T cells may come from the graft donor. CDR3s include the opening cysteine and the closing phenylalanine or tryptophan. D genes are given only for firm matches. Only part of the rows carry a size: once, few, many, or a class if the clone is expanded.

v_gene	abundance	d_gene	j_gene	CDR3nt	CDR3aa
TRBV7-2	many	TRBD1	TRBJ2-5	TGTGCCAGCAGCTCCCGACAGGGTTGGAAAGAGACCCAGTACTTC	CASSSRQGWKETQYF
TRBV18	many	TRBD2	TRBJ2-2	TGTGCCAGCTCACCAATGCGGGGGAGCACCGGGGAGCTGTTTTTT	CASSPMRGSTGELFF
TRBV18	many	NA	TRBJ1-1	TGTGCCAGCTCACCGACGCAAGTGGGGAACACTGAAGCTTTCTTT	CASSPTQVGNTEAFF
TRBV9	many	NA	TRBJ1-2	TGTGCCAGCAGGGGCCAATTCTATGGCTACACCTTC	CASRGQFYGYTF
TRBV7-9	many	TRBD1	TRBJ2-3	TGTGCCAGCAGCTTGAGGGGGCCGGTAGATACGCAGTATTTT	CASSLRGPVDTQYF
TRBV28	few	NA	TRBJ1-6	TGTGCCAGCAGTTTAATAGGAACGAATTCACCCCTCCACTTT	CASSLIGTNSPLHF
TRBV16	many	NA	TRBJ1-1	TGTGCCAGCAGCCAAAACGGGAACACTGAAGCTTTCTTT	CASSQNGNTEAFF
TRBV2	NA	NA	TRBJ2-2	TGTGCCAGCAGGGGGTCGACTAACACCGGGGAGCTGTTTTTT	CASRGSTNTGELFF
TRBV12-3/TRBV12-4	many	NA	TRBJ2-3	TGTGCCAGCAGTTTAGCAGCGCCCGGAACAGATACGCAGTATTTT	CASSLAAPGTDTQYF
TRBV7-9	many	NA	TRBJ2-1	TGTGCCAGCAGCACCCTTCTGGGGGGATCGGATGAGCAGTTCTTC	CASSTLLGGSDEQFF
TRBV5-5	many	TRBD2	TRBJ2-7	TGTGCCAGCAGCATTACTAGCGGGGGATCCTACGAGCAGTACTTC	CASSITSGGSYEQYF